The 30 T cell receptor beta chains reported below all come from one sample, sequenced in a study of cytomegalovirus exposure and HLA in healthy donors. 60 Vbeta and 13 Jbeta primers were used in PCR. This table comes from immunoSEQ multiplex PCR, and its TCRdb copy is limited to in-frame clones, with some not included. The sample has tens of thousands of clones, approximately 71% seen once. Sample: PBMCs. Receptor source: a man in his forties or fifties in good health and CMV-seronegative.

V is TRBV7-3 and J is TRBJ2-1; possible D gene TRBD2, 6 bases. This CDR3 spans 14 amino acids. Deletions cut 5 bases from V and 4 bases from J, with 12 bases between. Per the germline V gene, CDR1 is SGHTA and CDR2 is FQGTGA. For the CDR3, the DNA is TGTGCCAGCAGCCCCGGCGGGGAATACAATGAGCAGTTCTTC. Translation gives CASSPGGEYNEQFF.

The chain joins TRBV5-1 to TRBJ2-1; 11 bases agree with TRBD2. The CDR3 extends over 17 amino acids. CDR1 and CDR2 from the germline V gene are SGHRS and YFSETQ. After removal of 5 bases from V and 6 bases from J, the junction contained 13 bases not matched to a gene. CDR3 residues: CASRTTAMTSGVNEQFF. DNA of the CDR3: TGCGCCAGCAGAACCACGGCTATGACTAGCGGGGTCAATGAGCAGTTCTTC.

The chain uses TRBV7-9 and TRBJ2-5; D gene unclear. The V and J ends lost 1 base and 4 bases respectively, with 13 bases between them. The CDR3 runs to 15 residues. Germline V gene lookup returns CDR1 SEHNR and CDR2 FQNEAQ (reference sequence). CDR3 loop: CASSLDSAGGETQYF. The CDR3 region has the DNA TGTGCCAGCAGCTTAGATTCGGCAGGTGGAGAGACCCAGTACTTC.

Here the CDR3 reads CASSLMLNRAHNEQFF. The CDR3, as DNA: TGTGCCAGCAGTTTAATGTTGAACAGGGCTCACAATGAGCAGTTCTTC. The chain links TRBV27 to TRBJ2-1; maybe TRBD1 (6 bases). The CDR3 extends over 16 amino acids. V was pared by 2 bases and J by 5 bases, with 16 bases between. The germline CDR1 and CDR2 sequences are MNHEY and SMNVEV (reference sequence).

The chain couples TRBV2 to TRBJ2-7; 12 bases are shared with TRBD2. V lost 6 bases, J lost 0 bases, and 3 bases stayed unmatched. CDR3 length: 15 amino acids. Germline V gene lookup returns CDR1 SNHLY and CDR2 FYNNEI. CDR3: CASSPTSGGSYEQYF. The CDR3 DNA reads TGTGCCAGCAGCCCGACTAGCGGGGGCTCCTACGAGCAGTACTTC.

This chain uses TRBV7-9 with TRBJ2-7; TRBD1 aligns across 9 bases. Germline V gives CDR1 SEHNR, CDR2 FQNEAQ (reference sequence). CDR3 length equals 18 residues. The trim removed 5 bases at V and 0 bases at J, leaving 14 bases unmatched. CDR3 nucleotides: TGTGCCAGCAGCCCCGAATCCCCGGGACAGGGAAGCTCCTACGAGCAGTACTTC. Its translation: CASSPESPGQGSSYEQYF. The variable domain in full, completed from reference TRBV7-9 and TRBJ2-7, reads DTGVSQNPRHKITKRGQNVTFRCDPISEHNRLYWYRQTLGQGPEFLTYFQNEAQLEKSRLLSDRFSAERPKGSFSTLEIQRTEQGDSAMYLCASSPESPGQGSSYEQYFGPGTRLTVT.

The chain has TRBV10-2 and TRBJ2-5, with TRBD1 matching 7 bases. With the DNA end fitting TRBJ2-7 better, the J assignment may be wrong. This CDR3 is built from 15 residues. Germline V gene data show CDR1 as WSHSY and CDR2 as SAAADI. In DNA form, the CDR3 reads TGCGCCAGCAGTCAACCTACAACAGGGGCCTACGAGCAGTACTTC. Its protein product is CASSQPTTGAYEQYF.

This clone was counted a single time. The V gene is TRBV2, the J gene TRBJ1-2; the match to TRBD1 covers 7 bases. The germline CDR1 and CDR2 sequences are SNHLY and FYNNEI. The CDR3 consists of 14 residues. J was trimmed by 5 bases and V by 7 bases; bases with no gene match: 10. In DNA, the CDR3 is TGTGCCAGCACCCTAGGACAGGTTGGTTATGGCTACACCTTC. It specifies CASTLGQVGYGYTF.

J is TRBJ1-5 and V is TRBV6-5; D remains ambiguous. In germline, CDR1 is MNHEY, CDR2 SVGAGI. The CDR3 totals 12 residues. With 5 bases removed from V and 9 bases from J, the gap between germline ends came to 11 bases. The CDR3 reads CASSPPAGPQHF. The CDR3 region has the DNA TGTGCCAGCAGTCCCCCGGCAGGGCCCCAGCATTTT.

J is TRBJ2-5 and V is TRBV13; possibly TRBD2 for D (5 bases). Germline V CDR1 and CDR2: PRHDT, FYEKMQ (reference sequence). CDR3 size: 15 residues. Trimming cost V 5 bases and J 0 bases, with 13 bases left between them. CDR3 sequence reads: CASSASGSDQETQYF. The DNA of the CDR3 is TGTGCCAGCAGCGCCTCGGGGAGCGACCAAGAGACCCAGTACTTC. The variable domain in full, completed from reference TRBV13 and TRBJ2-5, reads AAGVIQSPRHLIKEKRETATLKCYPIPRHDTVYWYQQGPGQDPQFLISFYEKMQSDKGSIPDRFSAQQFSDYHSELNMSSLELGDSALYFCASSASGSDQETQYFGPGTRLLVL.

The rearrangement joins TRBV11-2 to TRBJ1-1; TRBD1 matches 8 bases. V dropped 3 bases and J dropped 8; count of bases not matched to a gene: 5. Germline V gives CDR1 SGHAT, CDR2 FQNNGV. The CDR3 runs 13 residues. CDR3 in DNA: TGTGCCAGCAGCTTGACAGGGGAGGGGGAAGCTTTCTTT. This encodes CASSLTGEGEAFF.

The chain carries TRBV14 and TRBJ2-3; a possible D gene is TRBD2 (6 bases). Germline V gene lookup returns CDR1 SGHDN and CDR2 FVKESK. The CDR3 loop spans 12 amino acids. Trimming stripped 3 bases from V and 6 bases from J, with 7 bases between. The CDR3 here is CASSQTRDTQYF. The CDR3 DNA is TGTGCCAGCAGCCAGACTAGGGATACGCAGTATTTT. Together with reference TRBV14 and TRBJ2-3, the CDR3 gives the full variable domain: EAGVTQFPSHSVIEKGQTVTLRCDPISGHDNLYWYRRVMGKEIKFLLHFVKESKQDESGMPNNRFLAERTGGTYSTLKVQPAELEDSGVYFCASSQTRDTQYFGPGTRLTVL.

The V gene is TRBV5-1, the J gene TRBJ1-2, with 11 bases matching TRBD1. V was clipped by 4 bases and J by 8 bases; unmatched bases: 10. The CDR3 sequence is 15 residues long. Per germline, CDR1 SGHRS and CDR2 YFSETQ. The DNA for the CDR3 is TGCGCCAGCAGCCTCTCGGGGGACAGGGGGAACGGCTACACCTTC. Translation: CASSLSGDRGNGYTF.

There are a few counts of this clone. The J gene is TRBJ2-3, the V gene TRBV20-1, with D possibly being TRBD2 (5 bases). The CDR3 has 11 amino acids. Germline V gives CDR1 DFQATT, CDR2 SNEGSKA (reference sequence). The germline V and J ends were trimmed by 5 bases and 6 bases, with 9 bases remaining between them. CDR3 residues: CSAGEMDTQYF. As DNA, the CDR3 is TGCAGTGCTGGGGAGATGGATACGCAGTATTTT.

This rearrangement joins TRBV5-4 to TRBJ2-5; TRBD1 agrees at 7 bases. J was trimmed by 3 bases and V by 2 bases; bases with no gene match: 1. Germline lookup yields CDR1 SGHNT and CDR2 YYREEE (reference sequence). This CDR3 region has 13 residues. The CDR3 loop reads CASSLDREETQYF. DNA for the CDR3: TGTGCCAGCAGCTTAGACAGGGAAGAGACCCAGTACTTC.

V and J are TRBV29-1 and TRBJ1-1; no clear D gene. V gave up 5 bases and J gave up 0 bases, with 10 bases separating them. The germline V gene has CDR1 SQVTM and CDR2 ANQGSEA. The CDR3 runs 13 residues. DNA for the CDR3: TGCAGCGTTCGAACAGCCTTGAACACTGAAGCTTTCTTT. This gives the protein CSVRTALNTEAFF.

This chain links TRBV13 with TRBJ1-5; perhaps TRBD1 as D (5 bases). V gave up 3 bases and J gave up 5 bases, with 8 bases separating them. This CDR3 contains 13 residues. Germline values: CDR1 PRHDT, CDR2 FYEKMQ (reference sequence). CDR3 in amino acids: CASSLGRDQPQHF. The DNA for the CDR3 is TGTGCCAGCAGCTTGGGCAGGGATCAGCCCCAGCATTTT. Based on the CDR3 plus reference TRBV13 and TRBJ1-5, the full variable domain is AAGVIQSPRHLIKEKRETATLKCYPIPRHDTVYWYQQGPGQDPQFLISFYEKMQSDKGSIPDRFSAQQFSDYHSELNMSSLELGDSALYFCASSLGRDQPQHFGDGTRLSIL.

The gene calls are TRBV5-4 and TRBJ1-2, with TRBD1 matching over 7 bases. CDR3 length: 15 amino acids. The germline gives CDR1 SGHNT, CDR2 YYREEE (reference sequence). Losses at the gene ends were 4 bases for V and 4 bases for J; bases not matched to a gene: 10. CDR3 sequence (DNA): TGTGCCAGCAGCGATCGAAACAGGGGAGCCTATGGCTACACCTTC. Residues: CASSDRNRGAYGYTF.

The CDR3 DNA sequence: TGTGCCAGCAGCTTGAGGGGCTACGAGCAGTACTTC. Protein sequence: CASSLRGYEQYF. This chain links TRBV5-4 with TRBJ2-7, with TRBD1 as a possible D gene (5 bases). This CDR3 region has 12 residues. Germline values: CDR1 SGHNT, CDR2 YYREEE (reference sequence). Between the trimmed V and J ends, which lost 1 base and 3 bases, there was a span of 5 bases. Drawing the rest from reference TRBV5-4 and TRBJ2-7, the complete variable domain is ETGVTQSPTHLIKTRGQQVTLRCSSQSGHNTVSWYQQALGQGPQFIFQYYREEENGRGNFPPRFSGLQFPNYSSELNVNALELDDSALYLCASSLRGYEQYFGPGTRLTVT.

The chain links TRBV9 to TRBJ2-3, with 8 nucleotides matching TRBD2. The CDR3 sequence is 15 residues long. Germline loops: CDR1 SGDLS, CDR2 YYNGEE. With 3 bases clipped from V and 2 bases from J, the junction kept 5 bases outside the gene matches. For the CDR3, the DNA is TGTGCCAGCAGCGAACTCGGGGGGGCCACAGATACGCAGTATTTT. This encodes CASSELGGATDTQYF.

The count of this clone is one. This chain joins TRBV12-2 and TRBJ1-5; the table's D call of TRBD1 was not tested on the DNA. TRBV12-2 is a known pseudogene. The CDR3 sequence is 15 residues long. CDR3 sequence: CASRLPGQTAQPQHF. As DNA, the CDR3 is TGTGCAAGTCGCTTACCCGGACAGACCGCTCAGCCCCAGCATTTT.

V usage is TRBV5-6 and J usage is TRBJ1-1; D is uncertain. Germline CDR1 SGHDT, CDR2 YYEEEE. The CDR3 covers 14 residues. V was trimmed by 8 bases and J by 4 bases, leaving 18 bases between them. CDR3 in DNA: TGTGCCAGTGGAATCGGAGGGCTGACCACTGAAGCTTTCTTT. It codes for CASGIGGLTTEAFF.

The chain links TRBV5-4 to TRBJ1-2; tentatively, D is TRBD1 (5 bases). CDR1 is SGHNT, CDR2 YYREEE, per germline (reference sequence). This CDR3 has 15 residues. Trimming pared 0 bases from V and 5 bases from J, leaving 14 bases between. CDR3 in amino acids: CASSLGAGLGYGYTF. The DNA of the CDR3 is TGTGCCAGCAGCTTGGGGGCAGGGCTAGGGTATGGCTACACCTTC.

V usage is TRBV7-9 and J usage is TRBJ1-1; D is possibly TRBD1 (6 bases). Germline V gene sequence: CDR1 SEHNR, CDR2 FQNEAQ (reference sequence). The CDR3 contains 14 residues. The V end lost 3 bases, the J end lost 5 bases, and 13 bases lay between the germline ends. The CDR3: CASSLAGERTEAFF. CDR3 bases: TGTGCCAGCAGCTTGGCAGGGGAGAGAACTGAAGCTTTCTTT.

Written as DNA, the CDR3 is TGTGCCTGGATCGAATATCCCCCGGGGACAGGCCCGATTGTGGAGACCCAGTACTTC. Protein product: CAWIEYPPGTGPIVETQYF. The chain is built from TRBV30 and TRBJ2-5, with 8 bases identical to TRBD1. Per germline, CDR1 GTSNPN and CDR2 SVGIG (reference sequence). The CDR3 runs 19 residues. Germline trimming cut 4 bases from V and 5 bases from J; bases unmatched to any gene: 24.

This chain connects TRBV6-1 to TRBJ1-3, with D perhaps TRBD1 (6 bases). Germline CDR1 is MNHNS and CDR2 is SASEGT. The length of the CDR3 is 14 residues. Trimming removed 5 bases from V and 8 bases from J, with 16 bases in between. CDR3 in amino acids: CASSPLIGGDTIYF. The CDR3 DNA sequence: TGTGCCAGCAGTCCACTTATAGGGGGGGACACCATATATTTT.

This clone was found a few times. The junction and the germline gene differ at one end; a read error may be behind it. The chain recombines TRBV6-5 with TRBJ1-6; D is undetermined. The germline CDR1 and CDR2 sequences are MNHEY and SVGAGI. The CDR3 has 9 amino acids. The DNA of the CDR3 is TGTGCAGCCGGGTTCGTCGTCCCTTTT. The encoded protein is CAAGFVVPF.

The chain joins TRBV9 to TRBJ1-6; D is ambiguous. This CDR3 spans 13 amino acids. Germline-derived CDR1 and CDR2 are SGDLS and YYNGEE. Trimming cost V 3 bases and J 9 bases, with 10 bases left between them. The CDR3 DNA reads TGTGCCAGCAGCGGGGCGACGGTTTCACCCCTCCACTTT. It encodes CASSGATVSPLHF. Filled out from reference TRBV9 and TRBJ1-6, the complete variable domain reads DSGVTQTPKHLITATGQRVTLRCSPRSGDLSVYWYQQSLDQGLQFLIQYYNGEERAKGNILERFSAQQFPDLHSELNLSSLELGDSALYFCASSGATVSPLHFGNGTRLTVT.

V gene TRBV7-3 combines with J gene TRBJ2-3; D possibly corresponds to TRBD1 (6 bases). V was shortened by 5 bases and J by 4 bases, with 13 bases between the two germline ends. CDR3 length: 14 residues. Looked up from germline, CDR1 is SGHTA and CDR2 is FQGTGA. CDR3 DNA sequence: TGTGCCAGCAGCATGACAGGCCCCGCAGATACGCAGTATTTT. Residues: CASSMTGPADTQYF. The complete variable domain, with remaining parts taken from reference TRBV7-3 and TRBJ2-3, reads GAGVSQTPSNKVTEKGKYVELRCDPISGHTALYWYRQSLGQGPEFLIYFQGTGAADDSGLPNDRFFAVRPEGSVSTLKIQRTERGDSAVYLCASSMTGPADTQYFGPGTRLTVL.

CDR3 in DNA: TGTGCCAGCAGTGAACTCCCACAACCTTTCACAGATACGCAGTATTTT. Translated, it gives CASSELPQPFTDTQYF. The rearrangement uses TRBV6-1 and TRBJ2-3; D is unclear. The length of the CDR3 is 16 residues. Germline loops: CDR1 MNHNS, CDR2 SASEGT. With 2 bases removed from V and 2 bases from J, the gap between germline ends came to 14 bases.